Presented here are 24 T cell receptor beta chains from one specimen sequenced in a study of T cells in Graves' hyperthyroidism and ophthalmopathy (dated by TCRdb to 2018 to 2020). Preparation of the library involved multiplex PCR. TCRdb names Illumina HiSeq 2000 as the instrument used. The TCR beta CDR3 regions were amplified from the RNA transcripts. The TCR CDR3 was subjected to a first round of RT-PCR using the HTBI primer set and the Qiagen OneStep RT-PCR kit. TCRdb applied fastp at Q25 and MiXCR to the public reads, then kept only in-frame beta chains. All rows with the same CDR3 protein become a single entry with the most common DNA and genes. The sample table records a few hundred thousand distinct CDR3 sequences; 15% to 17% of these occur just once. Together, the top ten hold 28% of the sample. The source material was blood. All receptors come from a woman in her late teens or twenties with Graves' hyperthyroidism that later progressed to Graves' ophthalmopathy.

In the case of this clonotype: A much larger clone differs from this one at a single base, so this may be a read error. The genes are TRBV29-1 and TRBJ2-1, with TRBD1 matching 10 bases. This CDR3 spans 13 amino acids. Germline CDR1 and CDR2: SQVTM and ANQGSEA. This CDR3 is CSVGTGVLNEQLF. CDR3 bases: TGCAGCGTGGGGACAGGGGTTTTAAATGAGCAGCTCTTC.

This clonotype showed up just a few times. This chain uses TRBV24-1 with TRBJ2-5, with 8 bases fitting TRBD2. The germline V gene has CDR1 KGHDR and CDR2 SFDVKD. The CDR3 sequence is 17 residues long. V was pared by 9 bases and J by 3 bases, with 17 bases of the junction left unmatched. CDR3 in amino acids: CATGASGSPAGKETQYF. CDR3 in DNA: TGTGCCACCGGGGCTAGCGGGTCCCCAGCCGGGAAAGAGACCCAGTACTTC.

The table lists this clonotype with many counts. This sequence joins TRBV20-1 and TRBJ2-1; 8 bases are shared with TRBD2. This CDR3 has 15 amino acids. V lost 3 bases and J lost 8; bases outside the gene matches: 12. Per the germline V gene, CDR1 is DFQATT and CDR2 is SNEGSKA (reference sequence). The CDR3 nucleotides are TGCAGTGCTAGTCGGGCAGCGGGAGAATTCCATGAGCAGTTCTTC. Encoded protein: CSASRAAGEFHEQFF.

The rearrangement uses TRBV6-1 and TRBJ2-5, with D uncertain. The germline CDR1 and CDR2 sequences are MNHNS and SASEGT. The CDR3 is made up of 13 amino acids. V dropped 5 bases and J dropped 5 bases, with 12 bases sitting between them. CDR3 DNA sequence: TGTGCCAGCAGTTCAGACCGTAAGGAGACCCAGTACTTC. Protein sequence: CASSSDRKETQYF.

The gene calls are TRBV5-6 and TRBJ2-1; D is possibly TRBD2 (5 bases). CDR1 SGHDT and CDR2 YYEEEE come from the germline V gene. Trimming cost V 1 base and J 3 bases, with 14 bases left between them. This CDR3 spans 16 amino acids. CDR3 residues: CASSLSTRELYNEQFF. CDR3 DNA sequence: TGTGCCAGCAGCTTGTCAACGAGGGAACTCTACAATGAGCAGTTCTTC.

This clonotype was observed many times. The chain links TRBV5-6 to TRBJ2-5, with D possibly TRBD2 on 5 matching bases. In germline, CDR1 is SGHDT, CDR2 YYEEEE. V lost 1 base and J lost 7, with 17 bases in between. The CDR3 is 15 amino acids. The DNA for the CDR3 is TGTGCCAGCAGCTTGTGGGAGACTCGAGGTGGGACCCAGTACTTC. This codes for CASSLWETRGGTQYF.

This clonotype was recorded at least ten times. V usage is TRBV5-1 and J usage is TRBJ2-7; 9 nucleotides line up with TRBD2. V dropped 1 base and J dropped 1; count of bases not matched to a gene: 3. In germline, CDR1 is SGHRS, CDR2 YFSETQ. The CDR3 sequence is 15 residues long. The CDR3 nucleotides are TGCGCCAGCAGCTTGTACGCGGGAGGGTCCTACGAGCAGTACTTC. Its translation is CASSLYAGGSYEQYF.

The table lists this clonotype with many counts. J is TRBJ2-7 and V is TRBV30, with 7 nucleotides matching TRBD2. The CDR3 covers 11 residues. Germline V lookup: CDR1 GTSNPN, CDR2 SVGIG (reference sequence). The V segment lost 3 bases and the J segment 7 bases; nucleotides outside the gene matches: 3. The DNA for the CDR3 is TGTGCCTGGAGCCGTAGCGGGGAGCAGTACTTC. The encoded protein is CAWSRSGEQYF.

Details on this clonotype: Just one base apart from a much larger clone, this may be a read error. The rearrangement uses TRBV20-1 and TRBJ2-7; 9 positions match TRBD2. CDR3 length: 15 residues. Germline assignment: CDR1 DFQATT and CDR2 SNEGSKA (reference sequence). CDR3 nucleotide sequence: TGCAGTGCCCAACACGCGGCTAGCGGGACCTACGAGCAGTGCTTC. This encodes CSAQHAASGTYEQCF.

For this clonotype: A much larger clone sits a single nucleotide away, making a read error possible. V is TRBV6-2 or TRBV6-3 and J is TRBJ2-1; possible D gene TRBD2, 5 bases. This CDR3 comprises 15 residues. The V gene's germline CDR1 is MNHEY and CDR2 SVGEGT. V lost 8 bases and J 4 bases, leaving 18 bases between the germline ends. CDR3 sequence reads: CASGDGVKGYNEQFF. The DNA of the CDR3 is TGTGCCAGCGGTGACGGGGTGAAGGGATACAATGAGCAGTTCTTC.

This clonotype has just a few counts. The chain employs TRBV15 and TRBJ1-5; D might be TRBD1 (6 bases). The germline V and J ends were trimmed by 2 bases and 6 bases, with 14 bases remaining between them. Germline V CDR1 and CDR2: LNHNV, YYDKDF (reference sequence). The CDR3 runs to 15 residues. CDR3 bases: TGTGCCACCAGCAGAAACAGGGATTTGGGTCAGCCCCAGCATTTT. Its protein is CATSRNRDLGQPQHF.

Many counts were recorded for this clonotype. The V gene is TRBV3-1, the J gene TRBJ2-5; 12 bases agree with TRBD2. There are 16 residues in the CDR3. Germline CDR1 and CDR2: LGHDT and YNNKEL (reference sequence). The J segment lost 2 bases and the V segment lost 4 bases, leaving 5 bases of the junction unmatched. The CDR3 nucleotides are TGTGCCAGCAGCCCCGGACTAGCGGGACGACAAGAGACCCAGTACTTC. The encoded protein is CASSPGLAGRQETQYF.

This clonotype came up many times. The V call is TRBV2, the J call TRBJ2-2, with 8 bases that match TRBD2. Germline assignment: CDR1 SNHLY and CDR2 FYNNEI. Trimming took 2 bases from V and 4 from J; bases not matched to a gene: 0. This CDR3 is built from 14 residues. The CDR3 DNA sequence: TGTGCCAGCAGTGAACTAGCGGGCACCGGGGAGCTGTTTTTT. This gives the protein CASSELAGTGELFF.

This clonotype was found many times. The V gene is TRBV27, the J gene TRBJ2-7; D gene unclear. V was shortened by 5 bases and J by 3 bases, with 14 bases between the two germline ends. Germline V gene sequence: CDR1 MNHEY, CDR2 SMNVEV (reference sequence). CDR3 length equals 14 residues. CDR3 residues: CASSPSGLHYEQYF. CDR3 bases: TGTGCCAGCAGTCCCTCCGGGTTACACTACGAGCAGTACTTC.

The sample holds many counts of this clonotype. This chain uses TRBV30 with TRBJ1-5; 9 nucleotides match TRBD1. This CDR3 is built from 15 residues. The J segment lost 5 bases and the V segment lost 3 bases, leaving 8 bases of the junction unmatched. The V gene's germline CDR1 is GTSNPN and CDR2 SVGIG (reference sequence). This CDR3 is CAWSGGQGGDQPQHF. CDR3 coding DNA: TGTGCCTGGAGCGGGGGACAGGGTGGGGATCAGCCCCAGCATTTT.

This clonotype was observed many times. The V call is TRBV5-1, the J call TRBJ2-1; 8 bases align to TRBD2. The CDR3 contains 16 residues. V lost 0 bases, J lost 3 bases, and 5 bases stayed unmatched. Germline values: CDR1 SGHRS, CDR2 YFSETQ. For the CDR3, the DNA is TGCGCCAGCAGCTTGGCCGGTCTAGCGGGCTACAATGAGCAGTTCTTC. Translation: CASSLAGLAGYNEQFF. The whole variable domain, filled in from reference TRBV5-1 and TRBJ2-1, reads KAGVTQTPRYLIKTRGQQVTLSCSPISGHRSVSWYQQTPGQGLQFLFEYFSETQRNKGNFPGRFSGRQFSNSRSEMNVSTLELGDSALYLCASSLAGLAGYNEQFFGPGTRLTVL.

The chain has TRBV28 and TRBJ2-5; TRBD2 matches 7 bases. CDR1 and CDR2 (germline): MDHEN, SYDVKM. Germline trimming cut 2 bases from V and 1 base from J; bases unmatched to any gene: 7. The CDR3 extends over 16 amino acids. This chain's CDR3 is CASSLRLAEIQETQYF. The CDR3 DNA reads TGTGCCAGCAGTTTACGGCTAGCGGAAATCCAAGAGACCCAGTACTTC.

V and J are TRBV5-1 and TRBJ2-1; 8 positions match TRBD1. Germline V lookup: CDR1 SGHRS, CDR2 YFSETQ. J lost 6 bases, V lost 0 bases, and 5 bases had no gene match. The CDR3 is 15 amino acids. The CDR3 DNA reads as TGCGCCAGCAGCTTGGGGACTACAGGGGGCAATGAGCAGTTCTTC. This translates into CASSLGTTGGNEQFF.

At least ten counts were recorded for this clonotype. The chain carries TRBV6-2 or TRBV6-3 and TRBJ1-5, with a weak D call TRBD1 (5 bases). In germline, CDR1 is MNHEY, CDR2 SVGEGT. The CDR3 loop spans 15 amino acids. Between the trimmed V and J ends, which lost 3 bases and 6 bases, there was a span of 15 bases. The CDR3 sequence: CASSYSGGAAQPQHF. The CDR3 DNA sequence: TGTGCCAGCAGTTATTCCGGCGGGGCTGCTCAGCCCCAGCATTTT.

For this clonotype: Possible read error: a much larger clone is one base away. The chain has TRBV20-1 and TRBJ2-7; 14 bases fit TRBD2. J lost 8 bases, V lost 0 bases, and 15 bases had no gene match. In germline, CDR1 is DFQATT, CDR2 SNEGSKA (reference sequence). CDR3 length: 18 amino acids. In nucleotides, the CDR3 is TGCAGTGCTAGAGATCGGACTAGCGGGAGGACTTACCTACGTAAGCAGTACTTC. As protein: CSARDRTSGRTYLRKQYF.

The chain employs TRBV27 and TRBJ1-1; D might be TRBD1 (6 bases). V lost 0 bases and J 6 bases, leaving 11 bases between the germline ends. CDR1 MNHEY and CDR2 SMNVEV come from the germline V gene (reference sequence). There are 14 residues in the CDR3. The CDR3 DNA reads as TGTGCCAGCAGTTTATCCCCAGGGGACTCTGAAGCTTTCTTT. This codes for CASSLSPGDSEAFF.

This clonotype was recorded at least ten times. V is TRBV7-2 and J is TRBJ2-7; the match to TRBD2 covers 11 bases. Germline V gene data show CDR1 as SGHTA and CDR2 as FQGNSA. This CDR3 is 14 amino acids long. V shed 5 bases and J 4 bases; nucleotides not matched to a gene: 4. CDR3 loop: CASSQGLAAYEQYF. The CDR3 region has the DNA TGTGCCAGCAGCCAGGGACTAGCGGCGTACGAGCAGTACTTC.

In regard to this clonotype: The junction differs from germline at one of its ends, possibly a read error. V and J are TRBV4-1 and TRBJ2-1; 7 nucleotides agree with TRBD1. The CDR3 runs 15 residues. CDR1 MGHRA and CDR2 YSYEKL come from the germline V gene. DNA for the CDR3: TGCGCCAGCGGCCACAGGGGAATAGTACAGAATGAGCAGTTCTTC. Encoded protein: CASGHRGIVQNEQFF.

The CDR3 protein is CASSPRSQGSSYNEQFF. The CDR3 coding sequence is TGCGCCAGCAGCCCCAGATCGCAGGGAAGCTCCTACAATGAGCAGTTCTTC. The chain has TRBV4-3 and TRBJ2-1; possible D gene TRBD1, 5 bases. There are 17 residues in the CDR3. The V end lost 4 bases, the J end lost 0 bases, and 16 bases lay between the germline ends. The germline gives CDR1 LGHNA, CDR2 YSLEER.